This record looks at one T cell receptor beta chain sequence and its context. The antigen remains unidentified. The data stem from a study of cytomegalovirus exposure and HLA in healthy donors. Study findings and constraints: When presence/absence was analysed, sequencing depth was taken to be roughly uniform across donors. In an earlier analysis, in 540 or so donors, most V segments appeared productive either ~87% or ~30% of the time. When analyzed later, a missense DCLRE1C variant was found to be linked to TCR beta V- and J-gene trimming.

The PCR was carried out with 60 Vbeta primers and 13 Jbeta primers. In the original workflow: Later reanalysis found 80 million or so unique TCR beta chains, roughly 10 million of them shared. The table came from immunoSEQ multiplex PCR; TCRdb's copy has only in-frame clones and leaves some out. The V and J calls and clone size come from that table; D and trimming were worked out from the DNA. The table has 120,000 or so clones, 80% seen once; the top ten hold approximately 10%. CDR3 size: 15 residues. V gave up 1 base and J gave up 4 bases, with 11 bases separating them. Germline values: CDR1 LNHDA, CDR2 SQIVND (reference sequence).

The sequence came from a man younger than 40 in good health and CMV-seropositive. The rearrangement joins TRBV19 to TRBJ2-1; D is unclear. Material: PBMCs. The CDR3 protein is CASSIVSAVYNEQFF. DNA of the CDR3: TGTGCCAGTAGTATAGTCTCGGCGGTTTACAATGAGCAGTTCTTC.